These 16 T cell receptor delta chains were all obtained from the same sample, sequenced in a study of Vδ1+ human thymocytes. Overall study findings and caveats: Thymic TRG and TRD repertoires appeared highly polyclonal, with Gaussian CDR3 length distributions.

RNA was extracted from the cells and then reverse transcribed. Pooled V-gene forward primers with one constant-region reverse primer generated the CDR3 amplicons by multiplex PCR. TCRdb re-called clones from the multiplex PCR reads using CATT. The table has over 65,000 delta-chain clones, around 32% seen once. These TCRs are of unknown antigen specificity. Material: Vdelta1+ gamma-delta thymocytes from the thymus. The subset was: FACS-sorted CD3+ TCRalphabeta- TCRVdelta1+ TCRVdelta2- thymocytes. Receptors were obtained from a boy in the first two years of life who had congenital heart surgery.

This clone was seen more than once but under ten times. V usage is TRDV2 and J usage is TRDJ1; D possibly corresponds to TRDD3 (6 bases). Germline V gene lookup returns CDR1 GEAIGNYY and CDR2 EKD. The CDR3 consists of 19 residues. Trimming removed 1 base at V and 1 base at J, with 24 bases between. CDR3 protein: CACDTVGIFGEEGTDKLIF. For the CDR3, the DNA is TGTGCCTGTGACACGGTGGGGATCTTTGGGGAGGAGGGCACCGATAAACTCATCTTT.

This clone was counted only a few times. This chain joins TRDV1 and TRDJ1; no clear D gene. V lost 7 bases, J lost 2 bases, and 8 bases lay in between. CDR3 length equals 12 residues. CDR1 and CDR2 (germline): TSWWSYY, QGS. The CDR3 spells CALVGVTDKLIF. The CDR3 DNA reads as TGTGCTCTTGTTGGAGTTACCGATAAACTCATCTTT.

V gene TRDV1 combines with J gene TRDJ1; 10 nucleotides agree with TRDD3. Germline CDR1 is TSWWSYY and CDR2 is QGS. This CDR3 has 22 amino acids. The V segment lost 2 bases and the J segment 0 bases; nucleotides outside the gene matches: 21. The CDR3: CALGEDAFEDFPGGYHTDKLIF. The DNA of the CDR3 is TGTGCTCTTGGGGAAGATGCCTTTGAAGACTTCCCTGGGGGATATCACACCGATAAACTCATCTTT.

This clone came up a few times. The chain joins TRDV1 to TRDJ1, with TRDD3 identical over 10 bases. V lost 0 bases and J lost 0; bases outside the gene matches: 37. Germline-derived CDR1 and CDR2 are TSWWSYY and QGS. This CDR3 contains 28 residues. CDR3: CALGELGPSFLTYWGIVDDRRHTDKLIF. The DNA of the CDR3 is TGTGCTCTTGGGGAACTAGGTCCCTCCTTCCTCACGTACTGGGGGATCGTAGACGATAGAAGACACACCGATAAACTCATCTTT.

The chain is built from TRDV1 and TRDJ1; D might be TRDD2 or TRDD3, each matching 5 bases. CDR1 is TSWWSYY and CDR2 is QGS in the germline V gene. This CDR3 has 23 residues. V lost 2 bases to trimming and J lost 0 bases, with 34 bases between them. CDR3 protein: CALGEEFPRWGFTYRVYTDKLIF. The CDR3 nucleotides read TGTGCTCTTGGGGAAGAGTTTCCCCGTTGGGGCTTCACCTACCGTGTGTACACCGATAAACTCATCTTT.

The chain joins TRDV1 to TRDJ1; 13 nucleotides line up with TRDD3. The CDR3 contains 20 residues. CDR1 is TSWWSYY, CDR2 QGS, per germline. The V gene end was trimmed by 4 bases and the J gene end by 9 bases; junction bases not matched to a gene: 23. CDR3 nucleotides: TGTGCTCTTGGGGCAAAAAAGAAACTTCCCTCACTGGGGGATACGGTGGAACTCATCTTT. This encodes CALGAKKKLPSLGDTVELIF.

There are a few counts of this clone. The rearrangement links TRDV1 to TRDJ1; 7 bases line up with TRDD3. The CDR3 length is 20 residues. V trimming: 3 bases; J trimming: 0 bases; junction bases outside the gene matches: 19. The germline gives CDR1 TSWWSYY, CDR2 QGS. The CDR3 DNA sequence: TGTGCTCTTGGGGATCTCAGGGCACCCCGGTACTGGGGATACACCGATAAACTCATCTTT. This translates into CALGDLRAPRYWGYTDKLIF.

The chain links TRDV1 to TRDJ1, with D possibly being TRDD2 or TRDD3 (7 bases each). The CDR3 length is 25 residues. CDR1 TSWWSYY and CDR2 QGS come from the germline V gene. V lost 2 bases to trimming and J lost 1 base, with 41 bases between them. The CDR3 nucleotides are TGTGCTCTTGGGGAAACTCCGGGGAGCCGCCTTCCTCCCCAGAAGGGGGATTTAGGCACCGATAAACTCATCTTT. Its translation: CALGETPGSRLPPQKGDLGTDKLIF.

Concerning this clone itself: One junction end disagrees with the germline gene, perhaps due to a read error. The sample carries other DNA sequences with the same CDR3. The rearrangement joins TRDV1 to TRDJ1; D possibly corresponds to TRDD3 (5 bases). This CDR3 is 20 amino acids long. Looked up from germline, CDR1 is TSWWSYY and CDR2 is QGS. Here the CDR3 DNA reads TGCGCTCTTGGGGAACCCTTTTACACGAACACGAGGCCCTATACCGATAAACTCATCTTT. Residues: CALGEPFYTNTRPYTDKLIF.

This chain joins TRDV1 and TRDJ1, with D hard to call. The V gene's germline CDR1 is TSWWSYY and CDR2 QGS. V dropped 2 bases and J dropped 3 bases, with 28 bases sitting between them. CDR3 length: 20 amino acids. The CDR3 DNA sequence: TGTGCTCTTGGGGAATCCTCCCACGGACTACGGCCCACTCAACCCGATAAACTCATCTTT. This sequence encodes CALGESSHGLRPTQPDKLIF.

The chain couples TRDV1 to TRDJ1; D uncertain. Trimming removed 0 bases from V and 11 bases from J, with 34 bases in between. The CDR3 runs 20 residues. The germline V gene encodes CDR1 TSWWSYY and CDR2 QGS. The CDR3 loop reads CALGELGPRRGAWPAKGLIF. The CDR3 bases are TGTGCTCTTGGGGAACTGGGACCTCGCCGTGGCGCCTGGCCTGCAAAGGGGCTCATCTTT.

The rearrangement links TRDV1 to TRDJ1; the D is unclear. V was clipped by 0 bases and J by 0 bases, with 14 bases between them. From germline, CDR1 is TSWWSYY and CDR2 QGS. This CDR3 has 17 residues. The CDR3 loop is CALGELFAGQYTDKLIF. Here the CDR3 DNA reads TGTGCTCTTGGGGAACTGTTTGCGGGACAATACACCGATAAACTCATCTTT.

The V call is TRDV1, the J call TRDJ1; maybe TRDD2 (6 bases). The CDR3 covers 19 residues. The V and J ends lost 5 bases and 0 bases respectively, with 25 bases between them. The germline CDR1 and CDR2 sequences are TSWWSYY and QGS. CDR3 sequence: CALGNCLPPHPLYTDKLIF. The CDR3, as DNA: TGTGCTCTTGGGAACTGCCTTCCCCCACACCCCCTGTACACCGATAAACTCATCTTT.

Turning to this clone: A junction end diverges from the germline sequence, so it may reflect a read error. This sample also contains other DNA sequences that code for the same CDR3. The genes are TRDV1 and TRDJ1; 11 nucleotides line up with TRDD3. The CDR3 is made up of 21 amino acids. CDR1 and CDR2 (germline): TSWWSYY, QGS. The chain's CDR3 is CALGELRFLSWGILGSDKHIF. The CDR3 nucleotides read TGTGCTCTTGGGGAACTACGCTTCCTCTCCTGGGGGATACTAGGGTCCGATAAACACATCTTT.

The rearrangement joins TRDV1 to TRDJ1; TRDD3 matches 11 bases. This CDR3 comprises 22 residues. V was clipped by 4 bases and J by 0 bases; unmatched bases: 22. The germline CDR1 and CDR2 sequences are TSWWSYY and QGS. The DNA for the CDR3 is TGTGCTCTTGGGGTCAACCCCCCTTCCCCTGGGGGATACCTGGCTTACACCGATAAACTCATCTTT. Its translation: CALGVNPPSPGGYLAYTDKLIF.

This clone has more than one count but fewer than ten. The J gene is TRDJ1, the V gene TRDV1; 12 bases are a match to TRDD3. The CDR3 totals 16 residues. Germline V gene lookup returns CDR1 TSWWSYY and CDR2 QGS. Losses at the gene ends were 5 bases for V and 1 base for J; bases not matched to a gene: 5. CDR3 sequence (DNA): TGTGCTCTTGGGAAAACTGGGGGATACCCCACCGATAAACTCATCTTT. Translating gives CALGKTGGYPTDKLIF.